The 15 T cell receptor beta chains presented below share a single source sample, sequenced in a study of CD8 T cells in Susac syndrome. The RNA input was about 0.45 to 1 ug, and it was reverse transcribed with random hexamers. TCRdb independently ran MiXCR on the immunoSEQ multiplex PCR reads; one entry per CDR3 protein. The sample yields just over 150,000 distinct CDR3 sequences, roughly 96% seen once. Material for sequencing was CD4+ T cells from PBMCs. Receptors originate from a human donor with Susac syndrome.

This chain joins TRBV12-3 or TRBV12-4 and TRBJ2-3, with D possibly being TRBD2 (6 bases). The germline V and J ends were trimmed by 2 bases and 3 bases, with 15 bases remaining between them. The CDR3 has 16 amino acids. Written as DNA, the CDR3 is TGTGCCAGCAGTTTATTGGCCGGGACTCCGACAGATACGCAGTATTTT. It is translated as CASSLLAGTPTDTQYF.

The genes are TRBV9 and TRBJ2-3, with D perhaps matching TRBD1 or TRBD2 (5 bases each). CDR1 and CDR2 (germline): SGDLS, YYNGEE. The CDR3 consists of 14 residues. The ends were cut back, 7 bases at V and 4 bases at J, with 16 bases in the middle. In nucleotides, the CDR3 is TGTGCCAGCGTCCGGGACCTAAGGTCAGATACGCAGTATTTT. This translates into CASVRDLRSDTQYF.

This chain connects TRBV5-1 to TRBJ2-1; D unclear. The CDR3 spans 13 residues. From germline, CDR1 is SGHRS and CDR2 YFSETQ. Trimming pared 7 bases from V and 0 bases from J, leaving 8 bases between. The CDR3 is CASGMGSYNEQFF. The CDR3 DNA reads TGCGCCAGCGGGATGGGCTCCTACAATGAGCAGTTCTTC.

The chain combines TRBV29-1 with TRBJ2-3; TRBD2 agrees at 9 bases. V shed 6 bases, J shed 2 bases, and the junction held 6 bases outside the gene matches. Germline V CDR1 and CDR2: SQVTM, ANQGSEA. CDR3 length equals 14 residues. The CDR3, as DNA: TGCAGCGTACTTAGCGGGGGCACCACAGATACGCAGTATTTT. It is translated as CSVLSGGTTDTQYF.

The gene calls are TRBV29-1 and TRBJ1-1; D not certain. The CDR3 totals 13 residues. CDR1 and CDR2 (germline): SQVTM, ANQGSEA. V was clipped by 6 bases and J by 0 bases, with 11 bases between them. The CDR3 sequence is CSVDFTLNTEAFF. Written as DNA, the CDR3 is TGCAGCGTCGATTTCACTCTGAACACTGAAGCTTTCTTT.

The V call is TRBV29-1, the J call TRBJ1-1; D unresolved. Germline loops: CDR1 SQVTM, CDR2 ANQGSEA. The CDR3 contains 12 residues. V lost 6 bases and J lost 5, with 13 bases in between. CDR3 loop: CSVRSGRTEAFF. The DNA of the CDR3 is TGCAGCGTCCGGTCCGGAAGGACTGAAGCTTTCTTT.

The CDR3 loop is CASSVDRRGYEQYF. For the CDR3, the DNA is TGTGCCAGCAGCGTAGATCGTCGTGGCTACGAGCAGTACTTC. The V and J genes are TRBV9 and TRBJ2-7; D unresolved. CDR1 and CDR2 (germline): SGDLS, YYNGEE. V dropped 0 bases and J dropped 3 bases, with 10 bases sitting between them. This CDR3 has 14 residues.

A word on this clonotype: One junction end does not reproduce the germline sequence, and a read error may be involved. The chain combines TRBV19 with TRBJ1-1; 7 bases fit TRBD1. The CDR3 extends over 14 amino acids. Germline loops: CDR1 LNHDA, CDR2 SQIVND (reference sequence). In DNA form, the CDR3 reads TGTGCCAGTAGTATCGAACGACAGGGAACACTGCGTATCTTT. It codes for CASSIERQGTLRIF.

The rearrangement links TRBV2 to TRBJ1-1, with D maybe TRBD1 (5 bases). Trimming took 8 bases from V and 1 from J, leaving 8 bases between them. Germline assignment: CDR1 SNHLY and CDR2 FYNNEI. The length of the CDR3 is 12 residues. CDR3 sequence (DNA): TGTGCCAGCGGGGCATCGAACACTGAAGCTTTCTTT. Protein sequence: CASGASNTEAFF.

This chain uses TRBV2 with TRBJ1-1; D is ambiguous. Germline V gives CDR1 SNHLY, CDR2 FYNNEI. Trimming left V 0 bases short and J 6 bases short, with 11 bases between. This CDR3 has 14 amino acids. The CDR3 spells CASSEAGVAAEAFF. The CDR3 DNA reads TGTGCCAGCAGTGAAGCAGGCGTGGCAGCTGAAGCTTTCTTT.

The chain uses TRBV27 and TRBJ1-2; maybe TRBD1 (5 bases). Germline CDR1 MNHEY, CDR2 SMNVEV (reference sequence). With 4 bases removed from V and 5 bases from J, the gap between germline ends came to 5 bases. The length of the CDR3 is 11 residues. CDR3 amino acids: CASSSGYGYTF. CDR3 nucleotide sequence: TGTGCCAGCAGTTCAGGGTATGGCTACACCTTC.

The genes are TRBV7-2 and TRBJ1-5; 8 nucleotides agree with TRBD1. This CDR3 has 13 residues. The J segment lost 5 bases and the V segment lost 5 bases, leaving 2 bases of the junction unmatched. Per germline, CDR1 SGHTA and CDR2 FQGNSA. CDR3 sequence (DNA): TGTGCCAGCAGCGGACAGGGCGATCAGCCCCAGCATTTT. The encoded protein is CASSGQGDQPQHF.

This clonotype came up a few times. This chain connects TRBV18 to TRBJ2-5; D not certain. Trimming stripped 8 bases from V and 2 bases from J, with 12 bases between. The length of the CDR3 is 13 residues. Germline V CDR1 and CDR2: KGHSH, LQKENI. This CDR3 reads CASSPGQQETQYF. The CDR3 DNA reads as TGTGCCAGCAGCCCCGGGCAGCAAGAGACCCAGTACTTC.

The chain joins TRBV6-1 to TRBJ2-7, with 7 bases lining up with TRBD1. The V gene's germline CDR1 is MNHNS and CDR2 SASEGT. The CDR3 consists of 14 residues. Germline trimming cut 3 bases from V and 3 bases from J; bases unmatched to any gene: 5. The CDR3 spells CASSERGPLYEQYF. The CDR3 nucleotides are TGTGCCAGCAGTGAGAGGGGGCCTCTCTACGAGCAGTACTTC.

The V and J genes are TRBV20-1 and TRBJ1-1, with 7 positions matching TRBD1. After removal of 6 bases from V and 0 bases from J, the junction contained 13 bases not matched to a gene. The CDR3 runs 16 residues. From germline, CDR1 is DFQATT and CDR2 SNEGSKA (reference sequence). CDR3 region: CSAARQGPLLNTEAFF. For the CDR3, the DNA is TGCAGTGCGGCGCGACAGGGACCGTTGCTGAACACTGAAGCTTTCTTT.